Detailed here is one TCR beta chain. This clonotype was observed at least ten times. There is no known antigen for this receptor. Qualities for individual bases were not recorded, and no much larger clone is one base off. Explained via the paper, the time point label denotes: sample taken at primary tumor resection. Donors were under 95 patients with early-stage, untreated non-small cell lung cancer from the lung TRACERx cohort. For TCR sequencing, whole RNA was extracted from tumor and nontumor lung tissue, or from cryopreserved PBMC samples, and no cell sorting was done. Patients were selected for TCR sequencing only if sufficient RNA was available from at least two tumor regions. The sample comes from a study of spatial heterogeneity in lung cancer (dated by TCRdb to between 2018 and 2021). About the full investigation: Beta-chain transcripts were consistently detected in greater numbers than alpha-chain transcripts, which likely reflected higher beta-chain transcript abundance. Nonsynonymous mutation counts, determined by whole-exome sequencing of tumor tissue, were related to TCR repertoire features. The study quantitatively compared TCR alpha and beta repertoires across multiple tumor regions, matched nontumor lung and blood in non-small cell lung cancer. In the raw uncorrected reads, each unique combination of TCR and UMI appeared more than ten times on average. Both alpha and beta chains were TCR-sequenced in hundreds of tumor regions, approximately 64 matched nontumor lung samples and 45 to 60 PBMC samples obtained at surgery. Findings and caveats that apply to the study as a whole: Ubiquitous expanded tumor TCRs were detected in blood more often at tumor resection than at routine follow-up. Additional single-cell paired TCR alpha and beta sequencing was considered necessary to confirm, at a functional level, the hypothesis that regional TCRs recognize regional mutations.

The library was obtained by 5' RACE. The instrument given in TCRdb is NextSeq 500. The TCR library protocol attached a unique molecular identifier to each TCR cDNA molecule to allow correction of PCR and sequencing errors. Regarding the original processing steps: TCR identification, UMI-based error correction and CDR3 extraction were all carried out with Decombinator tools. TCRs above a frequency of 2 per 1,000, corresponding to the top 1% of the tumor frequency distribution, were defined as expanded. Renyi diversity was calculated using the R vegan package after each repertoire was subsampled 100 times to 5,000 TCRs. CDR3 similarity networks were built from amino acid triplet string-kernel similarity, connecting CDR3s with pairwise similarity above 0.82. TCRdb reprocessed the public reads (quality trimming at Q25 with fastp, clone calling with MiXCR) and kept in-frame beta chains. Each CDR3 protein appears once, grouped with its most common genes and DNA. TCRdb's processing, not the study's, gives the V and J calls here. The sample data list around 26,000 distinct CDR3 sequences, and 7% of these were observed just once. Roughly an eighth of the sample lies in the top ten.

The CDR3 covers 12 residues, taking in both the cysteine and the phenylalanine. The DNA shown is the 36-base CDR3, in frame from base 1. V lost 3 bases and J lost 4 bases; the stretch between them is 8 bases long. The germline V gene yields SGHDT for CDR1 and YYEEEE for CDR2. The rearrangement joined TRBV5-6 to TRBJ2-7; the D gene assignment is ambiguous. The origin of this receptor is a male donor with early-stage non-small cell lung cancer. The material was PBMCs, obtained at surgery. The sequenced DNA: TGTGCCAGCAGCTCGAGCCGATACGAGCAGTACTTC. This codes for CASSSSRYEQYF.